The 14 T cell receptor beta chains reported below all come from one sample, sequenced in a study of blood T cell repertoires in COVID-19. Produced via immunoSEQ multiplex PCR; TCRdb's table is partial and in-frame only. The table includes over 600,000 clones, around 90% detected once. The sequenced sample consisted of peripheral blood. These receptors all come from a woman aged 18 to 35 with acute or convalescent COVID-19.

The chain is built from TRBV19 and TRBJ1-5, with 12 nucleotides matching TRBD1. The V gene end was trimmed by 4 bases and the J gene end by 6 bases; junction bases not matched to a gene: 13. This CDR3 is 18 amino acids long. The germline gives CDR1 LNHDA, CDR2 SQIVND (reference sequence). The CDR3 DNA reads as TGTGCCAGTAGTACGTCCCGGGACAGGGGGCGCGGTGGTCAGCCCCAGCATTTT. Translation: CASSTSRDRGRGGQPQHF.

This clone was observed a handful of times. The chain joins TRBV5-1 to TRBJ1-5; D unresolved. V lost 3 bases and J 5 bases, leaving 6 bases between the germline ends. The V gene's germline CDR1 is SGHRS and CDR2 YFSETQ. The CDR3 is made up of 12 amino acids. CDR3 sequence reads: CASSYGYQPQHF. The CDR3 nucleotides are TGCGCCAGCAGCTACGGTTATCAGCCCCAGCATTTT.

This chain joins TRBV7-2 and TRBJ1-2; 7 bases map to TRBD1. Per the germline V gene, CDR1 is SGHTA and CDR2 is FQGNSA. The trim removed 6 bases at V and 4 bases at J, leaving 8 bases unmatched. The CDR3 extends over 14 amino acids. This CDR3 reads CASSQDRSRYGYTF. CDR3 coding DNA: TGTGCCAGCAGTCAGGACAGGAGCCGCTATGGCTACACCTTC.

The V call is TRBV5-1, the J call TRBJ1-1, with 9 bases matching TRBD1. CDR1 and CDR2 from the germline V gene are SGHRS and YFSETQ. With V trimmed by 4 bases and J by 11 bases, 9 bases remained unmatched. This CDR3 contains 13 residues. CDR3 in DNA: TGCGCCAGCAGCAACCGGGACAGGGCGGGTGCTTTCTTT. It encodes CASSNRDRAGAFF.

The chain is built from TRBV7-2 and TRBJ2-1; D gene ambiguous. The CDR3 is 14 amino acids. V shed 1 base and J shed 4 bases, with 8 bases lying between them. Germline V gene sequence: CDR1 SGHTA, CDR2 FQGNSA. The CDR3 spells CASSLVANYNEQFF. CDR3 bases: TGTGCCAGCAGCTTAGTTGCGAATTACAATGAGCAGTTCTTC. The whole variable domain, filled in from reference TRBV7-2 and TRBJ2-1, reads GAGVSQSPSNKVTEKGKDVELRCDPISGHTALYWYRQSLGQGLEFLIYFQGNSAPDKSGLPSDRFSAERTGGSVSTLTIQRTQQEDSAVYLCASSLVANYNEQFFGPGTRLTVL.

The V and J genes are TRBV29-1 and TRBJ2-7; weak D call: TRBD2 (5 bases). The CDR3 is made up of 13 amino acids. Looked up from germline, CDR1 is SQVTM and CDR2 is ANQGSEA. V dropped 2 bases and J dropped 5 bases, with 13 bases sitting between them. This CDR3 reads CSVETGLGNEQYF. The CDR3 DNA follows: TGCAGCGTTGAAACGGGTCTCGGGAACGAGCAGTACTTC.

The chain couples TRBV2 to TRBJ1-2, with D unresolved. V lost 5 bases to trimming and J lost 3 bases, with 10 bases between them. CDR3 length: 13 residues. CDR1 is SNHLY and CDR2 is FYNNEI in the germline V gene. The CDR3 is CASSPDNDYGYTF. In nucleotides, the CDR3 is TGTGCCAGCAGTCCAGACAACGACTATGGCTACACCTTC.

This chain connects TRBV4-1 to TRBJ1-1; maybe TRBD1 (6 bases). Germline V gene sequence: CDR1 MGHRA, CDR2 YSYEKL. The CDR3 contains 15 residues. The ends were cut back, 1 base at V and 10 bases at J, with 19 bases in the middle. The CDR3 DNA reads TGCGCCAGCAGCCAAGGGGGAGCCCGCACAGGGCCAGCTTTCTTT. Its translation is CASSQGGARTGPAFF.

This chain uses TRBV5-1 with TRBJ2-7; TRBD2 matches 9 bases. The CDR3 is 14 residues long. The germline CDR1 and CDR2 sequences are SGHRS and YFSETQ. Trimming at V came to 3 bases and at J to 4 bases, leaving 5 bases not matched to a gene. Here the CDR3 reads CASSSGTSMYEQYF. For the CDR3, the DNA is TGCGCCAGCAGCTCCGGGACTAGCATGTACGAGCAGTACTTC.

On this clone: The sample carries other DNA sequences with the same CDR3. The chain employs TRBV12-3 or TRBV12-4 and TRBJ1-6, with D uncertain. The CDR3 has 13 residues. V lost 0 bases and J lost 6, with 3 bases in between. The CDR3, as DNA: TGTGCCAGCAGTTTAGCGGCTAATTCACCCCTCCACTTT. It yields the protein CASSLAANSPLHF.

The rearrangement joins TRBV5-1 to TRBJ2-2; maybe TRBD1 (5 bases). Germline CDR1 SGHRS, CDR2 YFSETQ. V dropped 1 base and J dropped 1 base, with 11 bases sitting between them. The CDR3 extends over 16 amino acids. The CDR3 coding sequence is TGCGCCAGCAGCTTGCAGTGGGGCAAGAACACCGGGGAGCTGTTTTTT. It codes for CASSLQWGKNTGELFF.

V and J are TRBV9 and TRBJ2-1; 9 positions agree with TRBD2. The CDR3 contains 14 residues. Germline V gene sequence: CDR1 SGDLS, CDR2 YYNGEE. The trim removed 6 bases at V and 8 bases at J, leaving 9 bases unmatched. As DNA, the CDR3 is TGTGCCAGCAACCAGCGGGGGGTTACGGATGAGCAGTTCTTC. It translates to CASNQRGVTDEQFF.

J is TRBJ1-1 and V is TRBV6-5, with TRBD1 matching over 12 bases. The CDR3 has 14 residues. V was pared by 6 bases and J by 9 bases, with 8 bases of the junction left unmatched. Germline CDR1 and CDR2: MNHEY and SVGAGI. The CDR3 region is CASSTGTGGIKAFF. CDR3 nucleotide sequence: TGTGCCAGCAGCACCGGGACAGGGGGCATTAAAGCTTTCTTT.

The chain is built from TRBV27 and TRBJ2-7; 10 bases match TRBD1. Trimming removed 2 bases from V and 3 bases from J; junction bases left unmatched: 4. From germline, CDR1 is MNHEY and CDR2 SMNVEV (reference sequence). The CDR3 is made up of 15 amino acids. The DNA for the CDR3 is TGTGCCAGCAGTTTAATGGGGACAGGGGACTACGAGCAGTACTTC. Its translation: CASSLMGTGDYEQYF.